These T cell receptor beta chains were read from a single sample in a study of identifying expanded T cells in peripheral blood. Some clones are missing from TCRdb's copy, which holds only in-frame ones; the method was immunoSEQ multiplex PCR. The data hold about 82,000 clones, with 70% to 90% observed a single time. Sequenced material: blood. These receptor sequences come from a person aged 18 to 75 in good health. Each CDR3 is given with its conserved first and last residue. Fields, in order: V gene, clone size, D gene, J gene, CDR3 DNA, CDR3 protein. D genes are given only for firm matches. The size of a clone is reported for some rows only, either as once, few or many, or as a class for expanded clones.

V gene: TRBV27; clone size: -; D gene: -; J gene: TRBJ1-3; CDR3 DNA: TGTGCCAGCAGTTTAGGCGGACCGAACTCTGGAAACACCATATATTTT; CDR3 protein: CASSLGGPNSGNTIYF
V gene: TRBV7-9; clone size: -; D gene: -; J gene: TRBJ2-1; CDR3 DNA: TGTGCCAGCAGCATCGACAATGAGCAGTTCTTC; CDR3 protein: CASSIDNEQFF
V gene: TRBV11-3; clone size: -; D gene: -; J gene: TRBJ1-2; CDR3 DNA: TGTGCCAGCAGTTCTAGGTTGGCGGCTAACTATGGCTACACCTTC; CDR3 protein: CASSSRLAANYGYTF
V gene: TRBV20-1; clone size: -; D gene: -; J gene: TRBJ1-1; CDR3 DNA: TGCAGTCTTCCGACGGACACTGAAGCTTTCTTT; CDR3 protein: CSLPTDTEAFF
V gene: TRBV5-5; clone size: -; D gene: -; J gene: TRBJ1-1; CDR3 DNA: TGTGCCAGCAGCTATCAGTGGGCCGGGAACACTGAAGCTTTCTTT; CDR3 protein: CASSYQWAGNTEAFF
V gene: TRBV7-9; clone size: -; D gene: -; J gene: TRBJ2-6; CDR3 DNA: TGTGCCAGCAGCTTGCAGGGCGACGTCCTGACTTTC; CDR3 protein: CASSLQGDVLTF
V gene: TRBV7-9; clone size: -; D gene: -; J gene: TRBJ1-1; CDR3 DNA: TGTGCCAGCAGCTTACAGGCTCTAGGTACTGAAGCTTTCTTT; CDR3 protein: CASSLQALGTEAFF
V gene: TRBV2; clone size: -; D gene: TRBD1; J gene: TRBJ2-3; CDR3 DNA: TGTGCCAGCAGTGACGTACAGGGGTTAACAGATACGCAGTATTTT; CDR3 protein: CASSDVQGLTDTQYF
V gene: TRBV6-4; clone size: -; D gene: TRBD2; J gene: TRBJ2-3; CDR3 DNA: TGTGCCAGCAGTGACTCTGCGGGAGCCACAGATACGCAGTATTTT; CDR3 protein: CASSDSAGATDTQYF
V gene: TRBV7-8; clone size: -; D gene: TRBD1; J gene: TRBJ1-5; CDR3 DNA: TGTGCCAGCAGCTTAAGGGGGGACAGCTTGGAGCAGCCCCAGCATTTT; CDR3 protein: CASSLRGDSLEQPQHF
V gene: TRBV12-5; clone size: -; D gene: -; J gene: TRBJ1-3; CDR3 DNA: TGTGCTAGTGGTTTGAACCAGGGAAACACCATATATTTT; CDR3 protein: CASGLNQGNTIYF
V gene: TRBV5-1; clone size: -; D gene: TRBD1; J gene: TRBJ2-5; CDR3 DNA: TGCGCCAGCAGCGATAGTACTGGACAGGGACAAGAGACCCAGTACTTC; CDR3 protein: CASSDSTGQGQETQYF
V gene: TRBV10-2; clone size: -; D gene: -; J gene: TRBJ1-3; CDR3 DNA: TGCGCCAGCAGTGAGTCCGACCCTGAGAGCTCTGGAAACACCATATATTTT; CDR3 protein: CASSESDPESSGNTIYF
V gene: TRBV25-1; clone size: once; D gene: -; J gene: TRBJ1-2; CDR3 DNA: TGTGCCAGCAGTGAATCCGTAGGGGCCAACTATGGCTACACCTTC; CDR3 protein: CASSESVGANYGYTF
V gene: TRBV28; clone size: -; D gene: -; J gene: TRBJ1-1; CDR3 DNA: TGTGCCAGCAGCCTGGGGAACACTGAAGCTTTCTTT; CDR3 protein: CASSLGNTEAFF
V gene: TRBV9; clone size: -; D gene: TRBD2; J gene: TRBJ2-2; CDR3 DNA: TGTGCCAGCAGCGCTGAAGGGAGGGGCGGGGAGCTGTTTTTT; CDR3 protein: CASSAEGRGGELFF
V gene: TRBV2; clone size: -; D gene: TRBD1; J gene: TRBJ1-2; CDR3 DNA: TGTGCCAGCAGCCGGCCCGGACAGGGGGCTTATGGCTACACCTTC; CDR3 protein: CASSRPGQGAYGYTF
V gene: TRBV30; clone size: once; D gene: TRBD1; J gene: TRBJ1-1; CDR3 DNA: TGTGCCGGCGCTGGGACAGGGGTCACTGAAGCTTTCTTT; CDR3 protein: CAGAGTGVTEAFF
V gene: TRBV7-2; clone size: once; D gene: -; J gene: TRBJ1-1; CDR3 DNA: TGTGCCAGCAGTTCGTCTACAGGGACCTACACTGAAGCTTTCTTT; CDR3 protein: CASSSSTGTYTEAFF
V gene: TRBV9; clone size: -; D gene: -; J gene: TRBJ1-6; CDR3 DNA: TGTGCCAGCAGCGGACTGGGGGCGAGCTCCTATAATTCACCCCTCCACTTT; CDR3 protein: CASSGLGASSYNSPLHF
V gene: TRBV2; clone size: -; D gene: TRBD1; J gene: TRBJ1-5; CDR3 DNA: TGTGCCAGCAGTGCCTTCTCTCCTCCGGACAGGTTATACCTCAATCAGCCCCAGCATTTT; CDR3 protein: CASSAFSPPDRLYLNQPQHF
V gene: TRBV6-6; clone size: -; D gene: -; J gene: TRBJ2-7; CDR3 DNA: TGTGCCAGCAGTTACTCGAACACCGACTACGAGCAGTACTTC; CDR3 protein: CASSYSNTDYEQYF
V gene: TRBV5-1; clone size: -; D gene: TRBD1; J gene: TRBJ2-7; CDR3 DNA: TGCGCCAGCAGCCCTGGAACCGGACAGGGTACCGAGCAGTACTTC; CDR3 protein: CASSPGTGQGTEQYF
V gene: TRBV7-9; clone size: -; D gene: -; J gene: TRBJ1-3; CDR3 DNA: TGTGCCAGCAGCCTCGGATCTGGAAACACCATATATTTT; CDR3 protein: CASSLGSGNTIYF
V gene: TRBV30; clone size: few; D gene: -; J gene: TRBJ1-1; CDR3 DNA: TGTGCCTGGACCAGGACGAACACTGAAGCTTTCTTT; CDR3 protein: CAWTRTNTEAFF
V gene: TRBV15; clone size: -; D gene: -; J gene: TRBJ1-2; CDR3 DNA: TGTGCCACCAGCAGAGACCTGACAGGCTATGGCTACACCTTC; CDR3 protein: CATSRDLTGYGYTF
V gene: TRBV6-5; clone size: -; D gene: -; J gene: TRBJ1-6; CDR3 DNA: TGTGCCACCCGATGGTTAAGCTCCTATAATTCACCCCTCCACTTT; CDR3 protein: CATRWLSSYNSPLHF
V gene: TRBV7-2; clone size: -; D gene: -; J gene: TRBJ2-5; CDR3 DNA: TGTGCCAGCAGCTTAGGTGGGGTCCAAGAGACCCAGTACTTC; CDR3 protein: CASSLGGVQETQYF
V gene: TRBV19; clone size: -; D gene: -; J gene: TRBJ1-1; CDR3 DNA: TGTGCCAGTAGTATATGGAGGAACACTGAAGCTTTCTTT; CDR3 protein: CASSIWRNTEAFF
V gene: TRBV7-3; clone size: -; D gene: -; J gene: TRBJ2-7; CDR3 DNA: TGTGCCAGCAGCACAAGTCCGGGGCGCGAGCAGTACTTC; CDR3 protein: CASSTSPGREQYF
V gene: TRBV7-9; clone size: once; D gene: -; J gene: TRBJ2-2; CDR3 DNA: TGTGCCAGCAGCTTAGGGCAGGAGACCGGGGAGCTGTTTTTT; CDR3 protein: CASSLGQETGELFF
V gene: TRBV5-1; clone size: -; D gene: -; J gene: TRBJ2-2; CDR3 DNA: TGCGCCAGCAGCTTTGAGGCGAACACCGGGGAGCTGTTTTTT; CDR3 protein: CASSFEANTGELFF
V gene: TRBV6-5; clone size: -; D gene: TRBD2; J gene: TRBJ2-5; CDR3 DNA: TGTGCCAGCAGGCCCGGGAGCGGGGTGGAGACCCAGTACTTC; CDR3 protein: CASRPGSGVETQYF
V gene: TRBV19; clone size: -; D gene: TRBD2; J gene: TRBJ2-3; CDR3 DNA: TGTGCCAGTAGTATACAAGGGAGGGGTGATACGCAGTATTTT; CDR3 protein: CASSIQGRGDTQYF
V gene: TRBV2; clone size: -; D gene: -; J gene: TRBJ1-2; CDR3 DNA: TGTGCCAGCAGGCCTCGGGGGGGCACCTCATCCTATGGCTACACCTTC; CDR3 protein: CASRPRGGTSSYGYTF
V gene: TRBV6-1; clone size: -; D gene: TRBD1; J gene: TRBJ2-2; CDR3 DNA: TGTGCCAGCACAGAGACAGGGCGTAACACCGGGGAGCTGTTTTTT; CDR3 protein: CASTETGRNTGELFF
V gene: TRBV5-4; clone size: -; D gene: -; J gene: TRBJ2-2; CDR3 DNA: TGTGCCAGCACTGGGCAGGGTGACACCGGGGAGCTGTTTTTT; CDR3 protein: CASTGQGDTGELFF
V gene: TRBV5-1; clone size: -; D gene: -; J gene: TRBJ1-5; CDR3 DNA: -; CDR3 protein: CASSSGQGDNQPQHF
V gene: TRBV6-1; clone size: -; D gene: TRBD1; J gene: TRBJ1-4; CDR3 DNA: TGTGCCAGCAGACAGGGGACTACAACTAATGAAAAACTGTTTTTT; CDR3 protein: CASRQGTTTNEKLFF
V gene: TRBV7-9; clone size: -; D gene: TRBD2; J gene: TRBJ2-5; CDR3 DNA: TGTGCCAGCAGCTTAGTCGGGACTAAAGAGACCCAGTACTTC; CDR3 protein: CASSLVGTKETQYF
V gene: TRBV19; clone size: -; D gene: -; J gene: TRBJ1-2; CDR3 DNA: TGTGCCAGTATCCCGGGGGGAGACAGGTCTAACTATGGCTACACCTTC; CDR3 protein: CASIPGGDRSNYGYTF
V gene: TRBV5-1; clone size: -; D gene: -; J gene: TRBJ1-2; CDR3 DNA: TGCGCCAGCAGCTTGGGCTTCCAGACAGCCGCTTATGGCTACACCTTC; CDR3 protein: CASSLGFQTAAYGYTF
V gene: TRBV15; clone size: -; D gene: TRBD1; J gene: TRBJ2-5; CDR3 DNA: TGTGCCACCAGCAGGACAGGGAATGGAGAGACCCAGTACTTC; CDR3 protein: CATSRTGNGETQYF
V gene: TRBV4-2; clone size: -; D gene: TRBD2; J gene: TRBJ2-7; CDR3 DNA: TGTGCCAGCAGCCAATGGGAGGGGTTCGAGCAGTACTTC; CDR3 protein: CASSQWEGFEQYF
V gene: TRBV12-2; clone size: -; D gene: -; J gene: TRBJ2-2; CDR3 DNA: TGTGCAAGTCGCTTAGCCCTACTAGCGGATAACACCGGGGAGCTGTTTTTT; CDR3 protein: CASRLALLADNTGELFF
V gene: TRBV4-1; clone size: -; D gene: -; J gene: TRBJ1-2; CDR3 DNA: TGCGCCAGCAGCCAAGCCCCACGGGCCGCGGTCGGCTACACCTTC; CDR3 protein: CASSQAPRAAVGYTF
V gene: TRBV12-5; clone size: -; D gene: -; J gene: TRBJ1-1; CDR3 DNA: TGTGCTAGTGGTCTTGGTATTGGGTTAGGAAACACTGAAGCTTTCTTT; CDR3 protein: CASGLGIGLGNTEAFF
V gene: TRBV6-6; clone size: -; D gene: -; J gene: TRBJ2-1; CDR3 DNA: TGTGCCAGCAGCCATTTATACAATGAGCAGTTCTTC; CDR3 protein: CASSHLYNEQFF